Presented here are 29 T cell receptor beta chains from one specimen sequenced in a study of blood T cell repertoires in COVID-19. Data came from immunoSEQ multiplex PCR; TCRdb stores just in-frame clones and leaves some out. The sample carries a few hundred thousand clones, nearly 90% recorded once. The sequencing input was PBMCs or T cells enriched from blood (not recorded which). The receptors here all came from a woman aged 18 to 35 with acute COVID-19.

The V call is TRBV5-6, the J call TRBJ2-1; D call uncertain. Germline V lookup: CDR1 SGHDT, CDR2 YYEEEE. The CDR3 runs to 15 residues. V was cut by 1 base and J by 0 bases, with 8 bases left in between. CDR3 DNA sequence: TGTGCCAGCAGCTTGCCTAGGAGCTCCTACAATGAGCAGTTCTTC. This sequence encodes CASSLPRSSYNEQFF.

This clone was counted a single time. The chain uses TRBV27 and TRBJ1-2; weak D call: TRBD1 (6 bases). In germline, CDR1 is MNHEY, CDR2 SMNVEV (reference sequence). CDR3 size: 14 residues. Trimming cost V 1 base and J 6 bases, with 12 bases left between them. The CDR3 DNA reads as TGTGCCAGCAGTTTATTCGGCAGGGGTGATGGCTACACCTTC. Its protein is CASSLFGRGDGYTF.

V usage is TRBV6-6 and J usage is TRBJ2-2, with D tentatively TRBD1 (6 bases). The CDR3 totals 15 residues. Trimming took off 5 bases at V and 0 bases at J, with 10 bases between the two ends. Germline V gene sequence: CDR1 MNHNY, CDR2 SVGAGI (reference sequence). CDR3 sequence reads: CASSPPGANTGELFF. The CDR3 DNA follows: TGTGCCAGCAGTCCTCCAGGGGCGAACACCGGGGAGCTGTTTTTT.

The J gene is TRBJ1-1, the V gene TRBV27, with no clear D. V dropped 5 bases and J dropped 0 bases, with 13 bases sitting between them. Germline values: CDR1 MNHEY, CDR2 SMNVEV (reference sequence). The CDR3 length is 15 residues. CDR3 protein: CASSPVGEMNTEAFF. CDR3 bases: TGTGCCAGCAGTCCCGTTGGAGAAATGAACACTGAAGCTTTCTTT.

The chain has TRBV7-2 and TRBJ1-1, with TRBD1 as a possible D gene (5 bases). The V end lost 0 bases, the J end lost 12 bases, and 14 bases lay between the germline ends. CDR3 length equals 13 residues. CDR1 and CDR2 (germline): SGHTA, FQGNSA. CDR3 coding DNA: TGTGCCAGCAGCTTAGCGGTAAAGGGGCCCTCTTTCTTT. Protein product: CASSLAVKGPSFF.

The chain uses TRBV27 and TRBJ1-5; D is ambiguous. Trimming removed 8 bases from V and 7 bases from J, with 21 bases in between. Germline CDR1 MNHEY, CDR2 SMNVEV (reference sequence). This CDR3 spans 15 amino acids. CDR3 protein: CASRMHISERQPQHF. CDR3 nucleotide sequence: TGTGCCAGCCGCATGCACATTTCCGAGCGGCAGCCCCAGCATTTT.

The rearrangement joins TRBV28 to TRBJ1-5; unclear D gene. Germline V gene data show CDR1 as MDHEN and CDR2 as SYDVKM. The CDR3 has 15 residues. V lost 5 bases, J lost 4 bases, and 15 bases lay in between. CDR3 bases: TGTGCCAGCAGTCACGGAGGAGGACGGAATCAGCCCCAGCATTTT. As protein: CASSHGGGRNQPQHF.

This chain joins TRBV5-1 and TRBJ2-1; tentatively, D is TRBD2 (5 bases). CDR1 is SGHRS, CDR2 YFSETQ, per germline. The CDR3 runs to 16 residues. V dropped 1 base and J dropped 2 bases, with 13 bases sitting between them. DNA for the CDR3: TGCGCCAGCAGCTTGACTAGTTCCCTGCCCTACAATGAGCAGTTCTTC. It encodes CASSLTSSLPYNEQFF.

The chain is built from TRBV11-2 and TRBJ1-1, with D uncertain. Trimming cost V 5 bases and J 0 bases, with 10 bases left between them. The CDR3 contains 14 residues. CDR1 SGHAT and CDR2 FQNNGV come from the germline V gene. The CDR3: CASSLDGVNTEAFF. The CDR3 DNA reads TGTGCCAGCAGCCTCGACGGGGTGAACACTGAAGCTTTCTTT.

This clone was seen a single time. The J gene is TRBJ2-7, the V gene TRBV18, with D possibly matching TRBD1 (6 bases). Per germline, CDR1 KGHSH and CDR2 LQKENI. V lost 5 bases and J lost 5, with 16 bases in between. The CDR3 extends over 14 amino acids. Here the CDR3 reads CASSSVQGSDEQYF. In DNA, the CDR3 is TGTGCCAGCTCATCGGTACAGGGTAGCGACGAGCAGTACTTC. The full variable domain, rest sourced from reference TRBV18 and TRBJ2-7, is NAGVMQNPRHLVRRRGQEARLRCSPMKGHSHVYWYRQLPEEGLKFMVYLQKENIIDESGMPKERFSAEFPKEGPSILRIQQVVRGDSAAYFCASSSVQGSDEQYFGPGTRLTVT.

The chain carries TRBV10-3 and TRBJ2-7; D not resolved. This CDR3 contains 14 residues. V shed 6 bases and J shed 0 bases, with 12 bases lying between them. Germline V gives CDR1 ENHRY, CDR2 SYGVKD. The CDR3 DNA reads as TGTGCCATCAGGGTTCAAGCGAGCTCCTACGAGCAGTACTTC. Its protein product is CAIRVQASSYEQYF.

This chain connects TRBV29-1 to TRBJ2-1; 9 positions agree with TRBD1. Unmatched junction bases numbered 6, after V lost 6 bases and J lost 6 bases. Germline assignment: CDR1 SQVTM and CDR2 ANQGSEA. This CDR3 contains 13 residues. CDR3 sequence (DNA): TGCAGCGTCTGGGACAGGGAAGTCAATGAGCAGTTCTTC. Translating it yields CSVWDREVNEQFF.

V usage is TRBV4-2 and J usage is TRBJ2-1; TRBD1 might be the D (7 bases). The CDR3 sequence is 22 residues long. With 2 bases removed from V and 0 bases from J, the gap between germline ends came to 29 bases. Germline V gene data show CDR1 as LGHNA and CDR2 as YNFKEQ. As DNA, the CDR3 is TGTGCCAGCAGCCAAAGACGGTGGCAGGGGGGAACCCTTACGAGCTCCTACAATGAGCAGTTCTTC. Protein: CASSQRRWQGGTLTSSYNEQFF.

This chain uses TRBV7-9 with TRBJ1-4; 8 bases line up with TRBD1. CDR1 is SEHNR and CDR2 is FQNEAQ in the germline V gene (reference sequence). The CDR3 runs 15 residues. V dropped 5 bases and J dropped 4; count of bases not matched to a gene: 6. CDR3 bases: TGTGCCAGCAGCCCTCCACAGGGGGATAATGAAAAACTGTTTTTT. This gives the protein CASSPPQGDNEKLFF.

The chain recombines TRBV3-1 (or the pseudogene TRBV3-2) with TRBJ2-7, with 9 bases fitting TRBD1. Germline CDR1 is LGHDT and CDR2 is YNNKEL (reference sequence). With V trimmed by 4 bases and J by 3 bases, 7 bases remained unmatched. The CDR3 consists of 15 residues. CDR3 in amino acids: CASSRTGTGIYEQYF. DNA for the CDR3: TGTGCCAGCAGCCGTACCGGGACAGGGATCTACGAGCAGTACTTC.

The CDR3 DNA reads as TGTGCCAGCAGTGTAGGGGTGAATCAGCCCCAGCATTTT. Its protein is CASSVGVNQPQHF. The chain employs TRBV2 and TRBJ1-5, with a possible D match to TRBD1 (5 bases). Trimming removed 4 bases at V and 4 bases at J, with 8 bases between. The CDR3 is made up of 13 amino acids. In germline, CDR1 is SNHLY, CDR2 FYNNEI.

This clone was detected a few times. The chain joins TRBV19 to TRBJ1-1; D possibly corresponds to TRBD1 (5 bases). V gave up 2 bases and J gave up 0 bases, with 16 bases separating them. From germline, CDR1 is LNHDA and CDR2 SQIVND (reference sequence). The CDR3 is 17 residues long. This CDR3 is CASSITGWTTLNTEAFF. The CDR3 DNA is TGTGCCAGTAGTATAACAGGCTGGACAACATTGAACACTGAAGCTTTCTTT.

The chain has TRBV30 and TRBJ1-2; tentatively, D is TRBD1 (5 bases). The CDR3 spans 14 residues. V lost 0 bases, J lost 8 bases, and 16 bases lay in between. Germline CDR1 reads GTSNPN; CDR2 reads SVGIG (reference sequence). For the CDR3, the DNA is TGTGCCTGGAGTGTAACACAGGCCCACCGGGGCTACACCTTC. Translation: CAWSVTQAHRGYTF. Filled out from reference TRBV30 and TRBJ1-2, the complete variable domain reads SQTIHQWPATLVQPVGSPLSLECTVEGTSNPNLYWYRQAAGRGLQLLFYSVGIGQISSEVPQNLSASRPQDRQFILSSKKLLLSDSGFYLCAWSVTQAHRGYTFGSGTRLTVV.

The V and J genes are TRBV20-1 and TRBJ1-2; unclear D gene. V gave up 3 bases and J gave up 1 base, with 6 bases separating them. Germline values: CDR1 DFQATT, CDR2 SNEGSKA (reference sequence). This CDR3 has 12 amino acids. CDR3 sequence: CSASSLNYGYTF. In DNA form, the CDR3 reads TGCAGTGCTAGTTCCCTTAACTATGGCTACACCTTC.

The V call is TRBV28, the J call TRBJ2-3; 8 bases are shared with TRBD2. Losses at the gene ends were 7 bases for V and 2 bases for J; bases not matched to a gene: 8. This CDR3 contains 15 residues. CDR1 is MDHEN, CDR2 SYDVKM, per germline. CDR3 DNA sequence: TGTGCCAGCAACCTAAAGCGGGGGAACACAGATACGCAGTATTTT. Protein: CASNLKRGNTDTQYF.

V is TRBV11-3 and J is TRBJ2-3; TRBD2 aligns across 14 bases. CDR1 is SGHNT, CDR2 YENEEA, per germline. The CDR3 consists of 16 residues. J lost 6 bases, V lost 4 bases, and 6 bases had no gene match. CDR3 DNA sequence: TGTGCCAGCAGCTGGGGACTAGCGGGAGATTCGGATACGCAGTATTTT. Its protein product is CASSWGLAGDSDTQYF.

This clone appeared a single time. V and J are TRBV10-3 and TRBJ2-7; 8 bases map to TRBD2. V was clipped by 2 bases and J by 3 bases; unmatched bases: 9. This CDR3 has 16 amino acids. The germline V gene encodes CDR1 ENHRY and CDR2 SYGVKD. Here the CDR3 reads CAISEVTSGPDYEQYF. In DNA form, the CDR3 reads TGTGCCATCAGTGAGGTCACTAGCGGCCCCGACTACGAGCAGTACTTC.

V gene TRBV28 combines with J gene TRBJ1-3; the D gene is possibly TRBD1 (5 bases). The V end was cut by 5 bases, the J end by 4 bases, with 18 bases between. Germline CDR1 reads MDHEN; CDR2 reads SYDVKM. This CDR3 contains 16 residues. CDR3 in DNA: TGTGCCAGCAGTCTGCGGGGAGGGACCTCGGGAAACACCATATATTTT. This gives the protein CASSLRGGTSGNTIYF.

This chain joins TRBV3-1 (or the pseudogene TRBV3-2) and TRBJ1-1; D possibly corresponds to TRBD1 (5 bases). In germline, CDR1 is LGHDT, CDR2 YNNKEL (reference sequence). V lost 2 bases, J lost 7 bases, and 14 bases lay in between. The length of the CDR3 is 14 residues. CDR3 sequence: CASSQRTRGDEAFF. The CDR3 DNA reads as TGTGCCAGCAGCCAAAGGACAAGGGGCGATGAAGCTTTCTTT.

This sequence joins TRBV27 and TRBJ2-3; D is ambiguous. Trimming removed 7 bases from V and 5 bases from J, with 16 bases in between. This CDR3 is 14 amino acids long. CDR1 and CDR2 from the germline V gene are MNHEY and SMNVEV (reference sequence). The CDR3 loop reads CASTHGGLGDTQYF. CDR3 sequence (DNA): TGTGCCAGCACCCACGGCGGCCTCGGAGATACGCAGTATTTT.

CDR3 sequence: CARSSDKPYGYTF. CDR3 nucleotides: TGTGCCAGGTCCTCAGACAAACCCTATGGCTACACCTTC. The rearrangement uses TRBV30 and TRBJ1-2; D gene uncertain. CDR1 GTSNPN and CDR2 SVGIG come from the germline V gene (reference sequence). CDR3 length equals 13 residues. Trimming took 8 bases from V and 4 from J, leaving 17 bases between them.

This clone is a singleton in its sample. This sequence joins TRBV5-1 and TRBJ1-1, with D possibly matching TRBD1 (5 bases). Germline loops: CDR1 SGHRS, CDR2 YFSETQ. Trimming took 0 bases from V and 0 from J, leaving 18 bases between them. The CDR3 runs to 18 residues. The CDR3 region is CASSLAMQGYTMNTEAFF. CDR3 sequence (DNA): TGCGCCAGCAGCTTGGCCATGCAGGGCTATACTATGAACACTGAAGCTTTCTTT. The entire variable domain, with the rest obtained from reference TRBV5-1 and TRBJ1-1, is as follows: KAGVTQTPRYLIKTRGQQVTLSCSPISGHRSVSWYQQTPGQGLQFLFEYFSETQRNKGNFPGRFSGRQFSNSRSEMNVSTLELGDSALYLCASSLAMQGYTMNTEAFFGQGTRLTVV.

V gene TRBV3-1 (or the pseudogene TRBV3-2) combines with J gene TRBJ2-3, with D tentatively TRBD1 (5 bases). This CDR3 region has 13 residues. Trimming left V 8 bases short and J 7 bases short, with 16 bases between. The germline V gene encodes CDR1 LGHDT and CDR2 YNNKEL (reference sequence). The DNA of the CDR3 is TGTGCCAGCTCAGGGCCCCCGTGGAATACGCAGTATTTT. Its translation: CASSGPPWNTQYF.

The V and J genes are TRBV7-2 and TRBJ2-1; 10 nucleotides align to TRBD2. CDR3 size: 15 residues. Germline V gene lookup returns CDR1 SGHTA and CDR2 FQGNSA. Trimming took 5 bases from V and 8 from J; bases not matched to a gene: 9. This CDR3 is CASSPLASGRYEQFF. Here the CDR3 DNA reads TGTGCCAGCAGCCCCCTGGCTAGCGGGAGATATGAGCAGTTCTTC.